Described below is a single T cell receptor (beta chain) sequence and its context. Its antigen remains unknown. These data belong to a study of fetal regulatory T cell absence and autoimmunity. Study-level findings and limits: Broadly similar TRB gene family usage was seen in pancreas and cord blood.

Sequencing was performed with immunoSEQ multiplex PCR; in TCRdb, only in-frame clones are kept and a portion is missing. The data contain approximately 49,000 clones, roughly 80% of them singletons. Sequenced sample: cord blood. This sequence was found in a newborn boy with IPEX syndrome.

CDR3 in DNA: TGTGCCAGCAGTGACGCGGGAGCGGCCTACAATGAGCAGTTCTTC. Translation: CASSDAGAAYNEQFF. The chain carries TRBV6-1 and TRBJ2-1; TRBD2 aligns across 7 bases. V was clipped by 3 bases and J by 2 bases; unmatched bases: 4. The CDR3 totals 15 residues. The germline V gene encodes CDR1 MNHNS and CDR2 SASEGT.